Given below is one T cell receptor beta chain in context. The table lists this clone with a count of one. This receptor's antigen is unknown. Base qualities are not at hand, and no much larger clone is one base apart. This sample includes further DNA sequences coding for the same CDR3. Trimming at the junction amounts to 1 base on V and 7 bases on J, and the germline ends lie 14 bases apart. CDR1 and CDR2 were assigned from the germline V gene (reference sequence) as LGHDT and YNNKEL. CDR3 length: 14 amino acids, cysteine to phenylalanine. Of the read, only the CDR3 DNA is kept; its 42 bases are in frame from base 1. The immunoSEQ Assay, a bias-controlled multiplex PCR, was used to amplify TCRbeta CDR3 regions from genomic DNA. The authors processed their data as follows. The number of nucleated cells in each sample was estimated from the amplification of reference gene primers within the assay. To quantify the absolute abundance of each unique TCRbeta CDR3 rearrangement, sequence reads were collapsed and filtered. Productive Simpson clonality was computed per sample as the square root of Simpson's diversity index over productive rearrangements. What TCRdb holds here is the immuneACCESS table cut down to in-frame rearrangements. Part of the clones is not present; checked against another copy, under half of the missing clones reflect an unresolved V gene, and the others are unexplained. For V, J and clone size, that table is used; D and trimming come from the DNA. The table for this sample lists fewer than 400,000 clones; roughly 88% of them were counted only once. Clones ranked in the top ten supply 2.9% of the sample.

The sample comes from a study of blood T cell repertoires in COVID-19 (dated by TCRdb to the early 2020s). For the study in its entirety: The collaborator samples originated in the United States, Italy and Spain and spanned the acute and convalescent phases of COVID-19. The dataset comprised deeply sampled blood TCRbeta repertoires from subjects exposed to, actively infected with, or recovered from COVID-19. Where HLA class I and class II types were available, the types were taken from metadata supplied by the sample provider, not from assay-based typing. The prospective study material was composed of cDNA or gDNA derived from T cells, B-cell-depleted T cells, or PBMCs. The sample metadata nearly always contained a de-identified subject ID, COVID-19 status, age in years and sex. Samples were obtained from the ongoing ImmuneRACE study (first 160 participants) and from 1,254 subjects provided by 6 global collaborators. The repertoires were released in a freely available public database intended as a resource for research on the immune response to SARS-CoV-2.

Points the paper makes about the study in general: The amount of clinical and demographic metadata varied by source and participant and was provided uncurated.

One collaborating source in Seattle enrolled patients while the patients were actively infected and followed the patients over time throughout the course of disease. Collaborating institutions collected whole blood in K2EDTA tubes following their own protocols. For TCRbeta analysis, collaborator samples were shipped as frozen whole blood, as isolated PBMCs, or as DNA extracted from either sample type. This chain is built from TRBV3-1 (or the pseudogene TRBV3-2) and TRBJ2-7; TRBD2 is perhaps the D gene, given 7 matching bases. This clonotype originated in a woman in her twenties or thirties with COVID-19, enrolled during active disease. The sample consisted of peripheral blood. The nucleotides are TGTGCCAGCAGCCAAGGGGCGGGGGCTCGTGAGCAGTACTTC. Its translation is CASSQGAGAREQYF.